Described below is a single T cell receptor (beta chain) sequence and its context. The J segment lost 8 bases and the V segment lost 7 bases, leaving 16 bases of the junction unmatched. From germline, CDR1 is SQVTM and CDR2 ANQGSEA. The CDR3 is 15 residues long. The sample belongs to a study of CD8 T cells in ankylosing spondylitis. Making use of molecular barcodes, quantitative 5'-RACE generated TCR beta libraries. In TCRdb, the 5' RACE reads were re-called with MiXCR into one record per CDR3 protein. The data hold around 150,000 distinct CDR3 sequences, with under 55% observed a single time. Sequences were obtained from synovial fluid, either unsorted or a sorted T cell fraction (not recorded which). The V call is TRBV29-1, the J call TRBJ1-4; the match to TRBD1 covers 7 bases. The source of this sequence is a male donor with ankylosing spondylitis. CDR3 DNA: TGCAGCGCCGGGACAGTGGGCGCCATAGAGGAAAAACTGTTTTTT. It codes for CSAGTVGAIEEKLFF. Combining the CDR3 with reference TRBV29-1 and TRBJ1-4 gives the whole variable domain SAVISQKPSRDICQRGTSLTIQCQVDSQVTMMFWYRQQPGQSLTLIATANQGSEATYESGFVIDKFPISRPNLTFSTLTVSNMSPEDSSIYLCSAGTVGAIEEKLFFGSGTQLSVL.